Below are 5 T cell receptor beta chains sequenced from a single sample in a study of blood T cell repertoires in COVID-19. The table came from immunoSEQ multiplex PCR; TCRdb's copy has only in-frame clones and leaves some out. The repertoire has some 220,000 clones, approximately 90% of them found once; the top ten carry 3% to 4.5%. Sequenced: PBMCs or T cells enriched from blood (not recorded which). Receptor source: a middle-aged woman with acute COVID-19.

As DNA, the CDR3 is TGTGCCACCAGCGGCTTACAGGGTGGTACGCAGTATTTT. It codes for CATSGLQGGTQYF. This chain joins TRBV15 and TRBJ2-3, with D possibly TRBD1 on 6 matching bases. This CDR3 comprises 13 residues. Looked up from germline, CDR1 is LNHNV and CDR2 is YYDKDF (reference sequence). V dropped 5 bases and J dropped 8 bases, with 14 bases sitting between them.

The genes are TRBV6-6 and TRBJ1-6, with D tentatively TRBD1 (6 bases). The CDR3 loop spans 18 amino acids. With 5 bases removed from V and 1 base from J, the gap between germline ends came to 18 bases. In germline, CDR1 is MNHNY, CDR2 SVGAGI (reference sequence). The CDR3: CASSRSTGTTSYNSPLHF. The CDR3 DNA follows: TGTGCCAGCAGTCGAAGTACCGGGACAACGTCCTATAATTCACCCCTCCACTTT.

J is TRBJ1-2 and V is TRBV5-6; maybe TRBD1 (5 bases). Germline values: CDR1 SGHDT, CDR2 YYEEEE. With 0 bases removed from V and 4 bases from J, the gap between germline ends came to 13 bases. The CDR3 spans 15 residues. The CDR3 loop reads CASSLAGGRGYGYTF. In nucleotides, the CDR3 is TGTGCCAGCAGCTTGGCCGGTGGTAGGGGCTATGGCTACACCTTC.

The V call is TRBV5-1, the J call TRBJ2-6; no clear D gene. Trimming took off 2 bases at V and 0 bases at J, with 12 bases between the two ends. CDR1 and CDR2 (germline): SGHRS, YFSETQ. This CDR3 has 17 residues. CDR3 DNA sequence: TGCGCCAGCAGCTTAAACATTCCAAGCTCTGGGGCCAACGTCCTGACTTTC. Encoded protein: CASSLNIPSSGANVLTF. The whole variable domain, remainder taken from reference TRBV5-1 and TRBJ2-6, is KAGVTQTPRYLIKTRGQQVTLSCSPISGHRSVSWYQQTPGQGLQFLFEYFSETQRNKGNFPGRFSGRQFSNSRSEMNVSTLELGDSALYLCASSLNIPSSGANVLTFGAGSRLTVL.

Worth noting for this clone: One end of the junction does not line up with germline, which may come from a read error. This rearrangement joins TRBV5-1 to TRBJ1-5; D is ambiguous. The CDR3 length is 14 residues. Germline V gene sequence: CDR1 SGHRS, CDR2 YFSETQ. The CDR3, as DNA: TGCGCCAGCAGCCCGGAGGGTAGCAAGCAGCCCCAGCATTTT. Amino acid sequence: CASSPEGSKQPQHF. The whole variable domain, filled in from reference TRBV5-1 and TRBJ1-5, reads KAGVTQTPRYLIKTRGQQVTLSCSPISGHRSVSWYQQTPGQGLQFLFEYFSETQRNKGNFPGRFSGRQFSNSRSEMNVSTLELGDSALYLCASSPEGSKQPQHFGDGTRLSIL.